This record concerns one TCR beta chain sequence. What it recognizes is unknown. The sample originates from a study of cytomegalovirus exposure and HLA in healthy donors. General study points: In a later analysis, TCR beta V- and J-gene trimming showed a link to a missense DCLRE1C variant. Presence/absence results assume similar sequencing depth per donor, which may not hold. Among the most significant clusters, several appeared linked to common viral pathogens in a later analysis. For cytomegalovirus status, the classifier reportedly gave diagnoses with high specificity and sensitivity.

The PCR ran on 60 Vbeta and 13 Jbeta primers. Method: immunoSEQ multiplex PCR; TCRdb's copy keeps in-frame clones and lacks some. Of around 200,000 clones in the sample, under 85% were seen once. Sample: PBMCs. This receptor was obtained from a woman aged 50 to 60 in good health and CMV-seropositive.

In nucleotides, the CDR3 is TGTGCCAGCAGCTTAACGCGTCCAGGGGCCAACTATGGCTACACCTTC. The encoded protein is CASSLTRPGANYGYTF. The rearrangement uses TRBV7-9 and TRBJ1-2; weak D call: TRBD1 (6 bases). Germline V gene data show CDR1 as SEHNR and CDR2 as FQNEAQ (reference sequence). The germline V and J ends were trimmed by 2 bases and 2 bases, with 15 bases remaining between them. CDR3 size: 16 residues.